This T cell receptor (beta chain) originates from a study of shared clonotypes between healthy human individuals. This CDR3 comprises 15 residues. J was trimmed by 7 bases and V by 3 bases; bases with no gene match: 5. Germline-derived CDR1 and CDR2 are SGHRS and YFSETQ. The method was immunoSEQ multiplex PCR; TCRdb's version includes in-frame clones alone and lacks a portion of them. The table shows about 510,000 clones, with more than 65% occurring only once. This sequence was found in a woman aged 40 to 50 in good health. Some clones in this sample may be carry-over from other donors' samples. The rearrangement uses TRBV5-1 and TRBJ2-2, with TRBD1 matching over 11 bases. Sequences were obtained from PBMCs. CDR3 sequence: CASSYTGTGGGELFF. Here the CDR3 DNA reads TGCGCCAGCAGCTATACCGGGACAGGGGGCGGGGAGCTGTTTTTT.